The entry that follows covers one T cell receptor beta chain sequence. These data come from a study of technical replicates of blood from several donors. The protocol was immunoSEQ multiplex PCR, while the TCRdb copy is restricted to in-frame clones and leaves out a portion. This sample carries more than 80,000 clones, approximately 97% of them seen once, and the ten largest clones take about 0.31%. The CDR3 covers 14 residues. The germline V gene encodes CDR1 SGHAT and CDR2 FQNNGV. Trimming took 5 bases from V and 9 from J, leaving 17 bases between them. The sequenced sample was T cells isolated from PBMCs. The chain is built from TRBV11-2 and TRBJ1-5; tentative D call: TRBD1 (5 bases). This receptor was identified in a human donor in good health. DNA for the CDR3: TGTGCCAGCAGCGAACAGCCAGGCCAGGGGCCCCAGCATTTT. It translates to CASSEQPGQGPQHF. Full variable domain (missing parts from reference TRBV11-2 and TRBJ1-5): EAGVAQSPRYKIIEKRQSVAFWCNPISGHATLYWYQQILGQGPKLLIQFQNNGVVDDSQLPKDRFSAERLKGVDSTLKIQPAKLEDSAVYLCASSEQPGQGPQHFGDGTRLSIL.